This TCR beta chain is from a study of T-cell reconstitution after alpha-beta-depleted transplantation in children. To note about this clonotype: Antigen unknown.

Points from the study as a whole: After transplant, high TCRbeta diversity at day 60 in some patients arose from surviving recipient T cells and thymic progenitors. After one year, T-cell counts and TCRbeta diversity mostly came from new T cells. Expanded graft clones numbering several hundred reportedly gave rise to alpha-beta T cells about two months after transplant.

This CDR3 has 15 amino acids. Germline V lookup: CDR1 LGHNA, CDR2 YSLEER. Trimming shortened V by 0 bases and J by 5 bases, and 13 bases separated the two germline ends. Unique molecular identifiers were incorporated into the prepared TCRbeta library. A single record per CDR3 protein comes from TCRdb applying MiXCR to the PCR reads. The table records over 200,000 distinct CDR3 sequences, about 8.4% of them present only once. The clonotype originates from a male patient between 2 and 15 years old who had a stem cell transplant for acute myeloid leukemia, so the T cells may come from the graft donor. The source was PBMCs, mostly from graft donor cells, collected 360 days after TCRalphabeta/CD19-depleted stem cell transplant. This chain links TRBV4-3 with TRBJ2-5, with TRBD1 as a possible D gene (6 bases). CDR3 sequence (DNA): TGCGCCAGCAGCCAAGATTCCAGGGGCGAGGAGACCCAGTACTTC. Its protein product is CASSQDSRGEETQYF.